Listed below are T cell receptor beta chains from one sample, sequenced in a study of sequential checkpoint blockade in melanoma. TCRdb's copy holds only in-frame clones and misses some; the assay was immunoSEQ multiplex PCR. The sample has approximately 31,000 clones, approximately 86% seen once. Material: CD8+ T cells sorted from blood (inferred from file names), obtained from a patient given nivolumab and ipilimumab in sequence. These TCRs come from a human donor with melanoma. Both conserved end residues are part of each CDR3. The order of the fields is D gene, clone size, V gene, CDR3 length, J gene, CDR3 protein, CDR3 DNA. The D gene is left open where the match is weak. Clone sizes are given selectively: once, few, many, or a class where the clone is expanded.

>NA|NA|TRBV5-1|14|TRBJ1-4
CASSPRMTNEKLFF
TGCGCCAGCAGCCCGCGGATGACTAATGAAAAACTGTTTTTT
>NA|NA|TRBV30|16|TRBJ1-3
CAWSVRGTGSGNTIYF
TGTGCCTGGAGTGTAAGGGGTACGGGCTCTGGAAACACCATATATTTT
>NA|NA|TRBV6-5|12|TRBJ2-7
CASSPLGYEQYF
TGTGCCAGCAGCCCACTCGGCTACGAGCAGTACTTC
>NA|NA|TRBV11-2|15|TRBJ2-7
CASSLGGGRHYEQYF
TGTGCCAGCAGCTTAGGGGGGGGCAGACACTACGAGCAGTACTTC
>TRBD1|NA|TRBV5-4|12|TRBJ1-1
CASSDTRGRAFF
TGTGCCAGCAGCGATACCAGGGGGCGGGCTTTCTTT
>TRBD1|NA|TRBV4-3|14|TRBJ2-7
CASSQGGTGDEQYF
TGCGCCAGCAGCCAGGGGGGGACAGGGGACGAGCAGTACTTC
>TRBD1|NA|TRBV10-3|16|TRBJ2-6
CAISESTGAGANVLTF
TGTGCCATCAGTGAGTCGACAGGGGCTGGGGCCAACGTCCTGACTTTC
>NA|few|TRBV4-3|15|TRBJ1-1
CASSKTWTENTEAFF
TGCGCCAGCAGCAAAACCTGGACAGAGAACACTGAAGCTTTCTTT
>TRBD1|NA|TRBV10-1|13|TRBJ2-7
CASSGTGGSEQYF
TGCGCCAGCAGTGGGACAGGGGGAAGCGAGCAGTACTTC
>TRBD1|NA|TRBV19|16|TRBJ1-5
CASSTRDRVGNQPQHF
TGTGCCAGTAGTACCCGGGACAGGGTTGGGAATCAGCCCCAGCATTTT
>NA|once|TRBV7-8|13|TRBJ2-5
CASSSDRGKTQYF
TGTGCCAGCAGCTCGGACAGAGGAAAGACCCAGTACTTC
>NA|NA|TRBV10-2|12|TRBJ2-7
CASSQGSYEQYF
TGCGCCAGCAGTCAGGGCTCCTACGAGCAGTACTTC
>TRBD1|NA|TRBV9|15|TRBJ2-7
CASSVGTGILYEQYF
TGTGCCAGCAGCGTCGGGACAGGGATCTTGTACGAGCAGTACTTC
>TRBD1|NA|TRBV7-8|14|TRBJ2-4
CASSSLDRANIQYF
TGTGCCAGCAGCTCGTTAGACAGGGCAAACATTCAGTACTTC
>NA|NA|TRBV7-6|13|TRBJ2-1
CASSFSRGQEQFF
TGTGCCAGCAGCTTTTCTAGGGGCCAAGAGCAGTTCTTC
>TRBD1|NA|TRBV29-1|15|TRBJ1-2
CSVGGQGAPPYGYTF
TGCAGCGTCGGGGGACAGGGGGCGCCCCCCTATGGCTACACCTTC
>TRBD1|NA|TRBV5-1|14|TRBJ2-7
CASSLFRTGDEQYF
TGCGCCAGCAGCTTGTTTCGGACAGGGGACGAGCAGTACTTC
>NA|NA|TRBV4-1|13|TRBJ1-1
CASSQESRTEAFF
TGCGCCAGCAGCCAAGAATCGAGGACTGAAGCTTTCTTT
>NA|NA|TRBV7-9|13|TRBJ2-7
CASSLARGYEQYF
TGTGCCAGCAGCTTAGCCAGGGGTTACGAGCAGTACTTC
>NA|NA|TRBV29-1|14|TRBJ2-3
CSVEGTASTDTQYF
TGCAGCGTTGAAGGGACAGCCAGCACAGATACGCAGTATTTT
>NA|NA|TRBV28|15|TRBJ1-5
CASSLLTDSNQPQHF
TGTGCCAGCAGTTTACTGACAGATAGCAATCAGCCCCAGCATTTT
>TRBD2|NA|TRBV4-2|18|TRBJ2-3
CASSQGLAGGWYTDTQYF
TGTGCCAGCAGCCAAGGACTAGCGGGAGGGTGGTACACAGATACGCAGTATTTT
>TRBD2|medium-sized|TRBV4-1|16|TRBJ2-1
CASSQATGGTYNEQFF
TGCGCCAGCAGCCAAGCTACGGGGGGAACCTACAATGAGCAGTTCTTC
>NA|NA|TRBV7-8|15|TRBJ2-1
CASSPVTGPVDEQFF
TGTGCCAGCAGCCCAGTGACAGGTCCTGTGGATGAGCAGTTCTTC
>NA|NA|TRBV27|16|TRBJ2-1
CASSLGAWTAYNEQFF
TGTGCCAGCAGTTTAGGCGCCTGGACTGCCTACAATGAGCAGTTCTTC
>NA|NA|TRBV28|14|TRBJ1-4
CASSFTGGDEKLFF
TGTGCCAGCAGTTTTACCGGGGGAGATGAAAAACTGTTTTTT
>TRBD1|NA|TRBV11-2|15|TRBJ1-1
CASSYSDRGNTEAFF
TGTGCCAGCAGCTACTCCGACAGGGGAAACACTGAAGCTTTCTTT
>TRBD1|NA|TRBV7-9|16|TRBJ2-7
CASSLGGTGDPYEQYF
TGTGCCAGCAGCTTAGGCGGGACAGGGGACCCCTACGAGCAGTACTTC
>NA|NA|TRBV15|14|TRBJ2-7
CATSMGGPSDEQYF
TGTGCCACCAGCATGGGCGGGCCAAGCGACGAGCAGTACTTC
>NA|many|TRBV7-9|14|TRBJ1-1
CASSLVQGPTEAFF
TGTGCCAGCAGCTTAGTTCAGGGGCCCACTGAAGCTTTCTTT
>NA|NA|TRBV4-3|16|TRBJ2-7
CASSQEVPSSSYEQYF
TGCGCCAGCAGCCAAGAGGTACCCTCGAGCTCCTACGAGCAGTACTTC
>NA|NA|TRBV2|15|TRBJ2-1
CASSERGNSYNEQFF
TGTGCCAGCAGTGAACGAGGAAACTCCTACAATGAGCAGTTCTTC
>TRBD1|NA|TRBV27|14|TRBJ1-6
CASSSTGTNSPLHF
TGTGCCAGCAGTTCGACAGGGACTAATTCACCCCTCCACTTT
>TRBD2|NA|TRBV28|17|TRBJ2-5
CASSFYLSASGKETQYF
TGTGCCAGCAGTTTCTACCTCTCGGCTAGCGGCAAAGAGACCCAGTACTTC
>TRBD2|NA|TRBV11-2|17|TRBJ2-1
CASSLGLAGSSCNEQFF
TGTGCCAGCAGCTTGGGACTAGCGGGGAGCTCCTGCAATGAGCAGTTCTTC
>NA|NA|TRBV2|14|TRBJ1-1
CASSTGTQNTEAFF
TGTGCCAGCAGTACCGGGACACAGAACACTGAAGCTTTCTTT
>TRBD1|NA|TRBV6-6|16|TRBJ2-3
CASSYSGTGETDTQYF
TGTGCCAGCAGTTACTCCGGGACAGGGGAAACAGATACGCAGTATTTT
>NA|few|TRBV6-4|16|TRBJ1-1
CASSSSRYHRYTEAFF
TGTGCCAGCAGTTCCTCCCGGTACCATAGATACACTGAAGCTTTCTTT
>TRBD1|NA|TRBV6-5|15|TRBJ1-3
CASGYRGSSGNTIYF
TGTGCCAGCGGCTACAGGGGCTCCTCTGGAAACACCATATATTTT
>TRBD1|medium-sized|TRBV28|14|TRBJ2-7
CASSQTGTYPEQYF
TGTGCCAGCAGCCAGACAGGGACGTACCCCGAGCAGTACTTC
>NA|NA|TRBV7-2|16|TRBJ2-7
CASSFDQGSGIYEQYF
TGTGCCAGCAGCTTCGATCAAGGCTCGGGAATCTACGAGCAGTACTTC
>TRBD2|NA|TRBV27|17|TRBJ2-2
CASSSIAGGPYTGELFF
TGTGCCAGCAGTTCAATAGCGGGAGGGCCCTACACCGGGGAGCTGTTTTTT
>NA|NA|TRBV11-2|13|TRBJ1-2
CASSPGTGRGYTF
TGTGCCAGCAGCCCGGGTACAGGGCGGGGCTACACCTTC
>NA|few|TRBV6-4|15|TRBJ2-1
CASGEPEGSYNEQFF
TGTGCCAGCGGGGAGCCGGAGGGATCCTACAATGAGCAGTTCTTC
>TRBD1|NA|TRBV7-9|18|TRBJ2-1
CASSLGQGSYKPYNEQFF
TGTGCCAGCAGCTTGGGACAGGGGTCCTATAAGCCCTACAATGAGCAGTTCTTC
>TRBD1|once|TRBV18|13|TRBJ1-2
CASSPRGPYGYTF
TGTGCCAGCTCACCCAGGGGGCCCTACGGCTACACCTTC
>NA|NA|TRBV5-4|14|TRBJ1-1
CASSVSFRGTEAFF
TGTGCCAGCAGCGTGAGCTTTCGGGGCACTGAAGCTTTCTTT
>NA|NA|TRBV9|16|TRBJ2-2
CASSVRGGALTGELFF
TGTGCCAGCAGCGTAAGGGGGGGGGCCCTCACCGGGGAGCTGTTTTTT
>NA|once|TRBV19|13|TRBJ2-7
CASSIGSPYEQYF
TGTGCCAGTAGTATTGGCTCCCCCTACGAGCAGTACTTC
>TRBD1|NA|TRBV11-2|16|TRBJ2-7
CATSTNPGQGGYEQYF
TGTGCCACCAGCACCAACCCGGGACAGGGGGGCTACGAGCAGTACTTC
>TRBD2|NA|TRBV7-7|15|TRBJ2-1
CASSFGLAGDYEQFF
TGTGCTAGCAGCTTTGGACTAGCGGGAGACTATGAGCAGTTCTTC
>TRBD2|NA|TRBV19|16|TRBJ2-5
CASSIGTSGHQETQYF
TGTGCCAGTAGTATAGGAACTAGCGGACACCAAGAGACCCAGTACTTC
>TRBD1|once|TRBV9|14|TRBJ1-1
CASSVGQDGTEAFF
TGTGCCAGCAGCGTGGGACAGGATGGCACTGAAGCTTTCTTT
>TRBD1|few|TRBV6-4|15|TRBJ2-3
CASSVSAGGSDTQYF
TGTGCCAGCAGTGTGTCGGCAGGGGGCTCAGATACGCAGTATTTT
>TRBD2|NA|TRBV10-3|20|TRBJ2-3
CAISESLGTSGRTPTDTQYF
TGTGCCATCAGTGAGTCTCTAGGGACTAGCGGGAGGACCCCCACAGATACGCAGTATTTT
>TRBD1|once|TRBV27|15|TRBJ2-3
CASTRDRGGTDTQYF
TGTGCCAGCACACGGGACAGGGGAGGCACAGATACGCAGTATTTT